This is a list of T cell receptor beta chains from one sample in a study of tumor-infiltrating lymphocytes in primary liver carcinoma. One entry per CDR3 protein, called by TCRdb with MiXCR from the multiplex PCR reads. The table lists about 78,000 distinct CDR3 sequences, 70% to 80% of them singletons. The sequencing sample was made of liver tumor tissue from sampling region 4. These receptors were taken from a woman in her sixties with primary liver carcinoma and hepatitis B virus infection. Both conserved end residues are part of each CDR3. A D gene is named only where the DNA matches it firmly. Only part of the rows carry a size: once, few, many, or a class if the clone is expanded.

J,length,size,V,D,CDR3,DNA
TRBJ2-7,12,few,TRBV5-1,-,CANSFSPYEQYF,TGCGCCAACAGCTTCAGCCCCTACGAGCAGTACTTC
TRBJ2-6,15,-,TRBV11-3,-,CANSRSESGANVLTF,TGTGCCAACAGCCGGTCAGAGTCTGGGGCCAACGTCTTGACTTTC
TRBJ2-3,13,-,TRBV2,-,CASRNTHTDKQYF,TGTGCCAGCAGAAATACCCACACAGATAAGCAGTATTTT
TRBJ2-1,12,-,TRBV6-6,-,CANSCPDAEQFF,TGTGCCAACAGTTGCCCGGATGCTGAGCAGTTCTTC
TRBJ2-3,16,-,TRBV29-1,-,CSVGSGSPVRTDTQYF,-
TRBJ1-1,15,few,TRBV30,-,CAWSVGGRWNTEAFF,TGTGCCTGGAGTGTAGGTGGACGGTGGAACACTGAAGCTTTCTTT
TRBJ2-5,21,-,TRBV15,-,CATSGGGRVRASDYFQETQYF,TGTGCCACCAGCGGAGGAGGCAGGGTGCGGGCTAGCGACTACTTCCAAGAGACCCAGTACTTC
TRBJ2-6,17,-,TRBV6-1,TRBD1,CATTGAQALSGANVLTF,TGTGCCACCACAGGGGCGCAAGCCCTATCTGGGGCCAACGTCCTGACTTTC
TRBJ2-3,15,-,TRBV11-2,-,CASRPTASSSDMQYF,TGTGCAAGCAGGCCGACGGCGTCTAGCTCAGATATGCAGTATTTT
TRBJ1-1,16,-,TRBV7-9,-,CASTSLTDWVNTEVFF,TGTGCCAGTACCTCTTTGACGGACTGGGTGAACACTGAAGTTTTCTTT
TRBJ2-2,17,-,TRBV24-1,-,CATSSPKTSTGTGELYF,TGTGCCACCAGTTCTCCTAAGACCTCTACAGGGACCGGGGAGCTGTATTTT
TRBJ2-1,17,-,TRBV11-2,-,CASSLHQQVIVYNEQFF,TGTGCCAGCAGCTTACACCAACAGGTTATAGTCTACAATGAGCAGTTCTTC
TRBJ2-7,15,-,TRBV11-3,-,CASSPRLGEAYEQCF,TGTGCCAGCAGCCCCCGGCTCGGGGAAGCATACGAGCAGTGCTTT
TRBJ2-2,14,-,TRBV6-4,TRBD1,CATRTGGNTGELFF,TGTGCCACCAGGACAGGGGGTAACACCGGGGAGCTGTTTTTT
TRBJ2-7,13,-,TRBV11-1,-,CVSSSGLLYEQYF,TGTGTCAGCAGCTCCGGTCTCCTGTATGAGCAGTACTTC
TRBJ2-3,14,-,TRBV6-1,-,CASNEGDGTDTQYF,TGTGCCAGCAACGAAGGGGACGGAACAGATACGCAGTATTTT
TRBJ2-1,18,few,TRBV11-3,TRBD2,CTISLGQGGRAGYYEQFF,TGTACCATCAGCTTAGGTCAAGGTGGGAGGGCCGGCTACTATGAGCAGTTCTTC
TRBJ1-1,13,-,TRBV11-2,-,CASSLGTSTEAFF,TGTGCCAGCAGTTTAGGGACGAGCACTGAAGCTTTCTTT
TRBJ2-1,17,once,TRBV4-1,-,CASSYPTQTAKYNEQFF,TGCGCCAGCAGCTATCCAACCCAGACAGCAAAGTACAATGAGCAGTTCTTC
TRBJ2-1,15,-,TRBV7-8,-,CASSPQSGYYNEQFF,TGTGCGAGCAGCCCCCAGTCGGGCTACTACAATGAGCAGTTCTTC
TRBJ2-1,16,-,TRBV28,-,CVSSPRRLAELNEQFF,TGTGTCAGCAGTCCCCGCCGATTAGCGGAGCTTAATGAGCAGTTCTTC
TRBJ2-3,14,many,TRBV30,TRBD2,CAWSPGLAPDTQYF,TGTGCCTGGAGCCCGGGACTAGCGCCAGATACGCAGTATTTT
TRBJ1-1,15,-,TRBV6-1,-,CASSEEPYKNTEAFF,TGTGCCAGCAGTGAGGAGCCTTACAAGAACACTGAGGCTTTCTTT
TRBJ2-6,15,once,TRBV6-1,TRBD2,CASNGTSGGTNVLTF,TGTGCCAGCAATGGGACTAGCGGGGGGACCAACGTCCTGACTTTC
TRBJ1-1,12,many,TRBV28,-,CASSLLGTGAFF,TGTGCCAGCAGTCTCCTAGGGACGGGCGCTTTCTTT
TRBJ2-7,14,many,TRBV6-2/TRBV6-3,TRBD2,CASKPSGRGDEQYF,TGTGCCAGCAAACCTAGCGGGAGAGGAGACGAGCAGTACTTC
TRBJ2-3,17,-,TRBV11-2,-,CASSLGTRREGTSTQYF,TGTGCCAGCAGCTTAGGGACTCGAAGGGAAGGCACAAGTACGCAGTATTTT
TRBJ1-1,13,few,TRBV6-6,-,CASSLQGPTEALF,TGTGCCAGCAGCCTACAGGGACCCACTGAAGCTCTCTTT
TRBJ1-5,14,few,TRBV19,-,CASSIRAGWQPQHF,TGTGCCAGTAGTATTCGGGCAGGATGGCAGCCCCAGCATTTT
TRBJ2-3,15,-,TRBV12-3/TRBV12-4,-,CASTRGTSINQPQYF,TGTGCCAGCACGCGGGGCACCTCAATAAATCAGCCCCAGTATTTT
TRBJ2-2,16,once,TRBV6-1,-,CASSSGSSLNTGELFF,TGTGCCAGCAGCTCCGGGAGCAGCCTTAACACCGGGGAGCTGTTTTTT
TRBJ2-3,16,-,TRBV6-1,-,CASNEIGGHYTDTQYF,TGTGCCAGCAATGAAATAGGAGGACACTACACAGATACGCAGTATTTT
TRBJ1-2,16,few,TRBV28,TRBD1,CASTSPRDRGNYGYTF,TGTGCCAGCACCTCTCCCCGGGACAGGGGTAACTATGGCTACACCTTC
TRBJ2-7,15,once,TRBV6-5,-,CASSALVASSYEQYF,TGTGCCAGCAGTGCACTAGTGGCGAGTTCCTACGAGCAGTACTTC
TRBJ2-7,14,-,TRBV7-6,-,CASSLNRGSGEQYF,TGTGCCAGCAGCTTAAATCGGGGGTCGGGGGAGCAGTACTTC
TRBJ1-2,11,-,TRBV29-1,-,CSVALGDGYTF,TGCAGCGTTGCGTTGGGGGATGGCTACACCTTC
TRBJ1-2,13,-,TRBV12-3/TRBV12-4,-,CASSPIRNYGYTF,TGTGCCAGTAGTCCGATAAGGAACTATGGCTACACCTTC
TRBJ2-7,16,-,TRBV28,-,CANFPNGAGTSYEQYF,TGTGCCAACTTCCCAAATGGGGCGGGAACGTCCTACGAGCAGTACTTC